This T cell receptor beta chain was identified in a study of blood T cell repertoires in COVID-19. Whole-study context: There were acute and convalescent COVID-19 samples, and they came from the United States, Italy and Spain. PBMCs, B-cell-depleted T cells, or T cells provided the cDNA or gDNA that made up the material.

Original data processing: Scientists estimated how many nucleated cells there were by amplifying reference gene primers. Here immunoSEQ multiplex PCR was the method, and the copy in TCRdb shows in-frame clones only, minus some. The DNA gave D and trimming, while V, J and clone size come from that table. The table records 150,000 to 200,000 clones, over 65% of them present only once. The ends lost 1 base at V and 4 bases at J; junction bases unmatched: 4. This CDR3 is built from 15 residues. Germline assignment: CDR1 MNHEY and CDR2 SVGAGI. This chain uses TRBV6-5 with TRBJ2-5, with TRBD2 matching 9 bases. This sequence originates from a woman of 80 years or more with acute or convalescent COVID-19. The sequencing sample was made of peripheral blood. CDR3 sequence (DNA): TGTGCCAGCAGTTACTTAGCGGGAGTGGGAGAGACCCAGTACTTC. Its protein is CASSYLAGVGETQYF.